The source of this TCR beta chain is a study of shared T cell receptors in the human thymus. This table comes from immunoSEQ multiplex PCR, and its TCRdb copy is limited to in-frame clones, with some not included. The data contain about 660,000 clones, roughly 90% of them singletons. CDR1 and CDR2 (germline): SGHRS, YFSETQ. The CDR3 loop spans 17 amino acids. Trimming pared 5 bases from V and 0 bases from J, leaving 17 bases between. Separately, the same data were catalogued under a study of human thymus T cells. Per that study: It was healthy Finnish infants having corrective surgery for congenital heart defects who were the donors. The thymus was resected at corrective cardiac surgery.

The chain carries TRBV5-1 and TRBJ1-4; a possible D gene is TRBD1 (6 bases). The sequence derives from a boy in the first two years of life with a congenital heart defect. The sequenced sample consisted of thymocytes. CDR3 in amino acids: CASRLDREGPTNEKLFF. The CDR3 DNA follows: TGCGCCAGCAGGCTGGACAGAGAGGGCCCAACTAATGAAAAACTGTTTTTT.